A selection of T cell receptor beta chains follows, all from one sample in a study of cytomegalovirus exposure and HLA in healthy donors. Clones were read by immunoSEQ multiplex PCR, and TCRdb kept only the in-frame ones, dropping some. The sample has some 100,000 clones, 70% to 85% seen once. The sequencing sample was made of PBMCs. The source of these receptors is a man aged 18 to 30 in good health and CMV-seronegative. The CDR3 runs from the conserved cysteine through the conserved F or W.

V	J	length	CDR3
TRBV29-1	TRBJ2-7	14	CSVEGGQGPSEQYF
TRBV18	TRBJ1-6	15	CASSATGGDNSPLHF
TRBV14	TRBJ2-5	17	CASSQDVAGVPQETQYF
TRBV7-9	TRBJ2-7	15	CASSLVGGSAYEQYF
TRBV6-6	TRBJ1-1	12	CASSYINTEAFF
TRBV20-1	TRBJ1-2	11	CSAHYQRGYTF
TRBV18	TRBJ2-1	16	CASSPSAGGVYNEQFF
TRBV25-1	TRBJ2-1	15	CASSLYGGGPNEQFF
TRBV7-8	TRBJ2-5	17	CASSPTRRAGPPETQYF
TRBV19	TRBJ1-2	15	CASSIDHRSLAGYTF
TRBV4-2	TRBJ2-7	16	CASSQDVGEASYEQYF
TRBV19	TRBJ2-1	12	CASTLKDYDLFF
TRBV29-1	TRBJ2-1	12	CRTRDRVREQFF
TRBV7-2	TRBJ1-2	13	CASSTRQTYGYTF
TRBV7-2	TRBJ1-6	17	CASSLGGAREGNSPLHF
TRBV7-9	TRBJ1-5	15	CASSLTGLDNQPQHF
TRBV6-1	TRBJ1-1	15	CASRTLQGLITEAFF
TRBV10-1	TRBJ1-1	13	CATRDRPNTEAFF
TRBV10-1	TRBJ1-1	18	CASSAGTGGGSILREAFF
TRBV25-1	TRBJ1-1	15	CASRSLRGRNTEAFF
TRBV27	TRBJ1-1	14	CASSWGVEGTEAFF
TRBV6-5	TRBJ1-4	15	CASSSQGAYGEKLFF
TRBV6-5	TRBJ2-7	14	CASSYSGQNYEQYF
TRBV19	TRBJ1-4	15	CASNQNTGVEEKLFF
TRBV9	TRBJ2-2	14	CASSVHRETGELFF
TRBV7-2	TRBJ1-2	13	CASRKGQSYGYTF
TRBV28	TRBJ2-7	12	CASIAAPNEQYF
TRBV6-5	TRBJ1-2	13	CASLDGGGYGYTF
TRBV27	TRBJ2-6	19	CASSLAYTSGGFGANVLTF
TRBV30	TRBJ1-2	12	CAWSGQGLGYTF
TRBV5-4	TRBJ2-2	16	CASSLTAGEGAGELFF
TRBV15	TRBJ2-7	14	CATSRGRGLGEQYF
TRBV5-1	TRBJ2-1	18	CASSLGLAGVTFYNEQFF
TRBV19	TRBJ2-7	15	CASSPRTSGRGEQYF
TRBV5-4	TRBJ2-1	16	CASSLEVGSSYNEQFF
TRBV7-3	TRBJ2-3	15	CASSLSTARTDTQYF
TRBV6-6	TRBJ2-2	15	CASKYGVTDTGELFF
TRBV11-3	TRBJ2-1	15	CASSLRGTGGNEQFF
TRBV2	TRBJ1-1	13	CASSEASGGTAFF
TRBV7-9	TRBJ2-5	14	CASSLAQQAETQYF
TRBV19	TRBJ2-7	15	CASSEIGTDRYEQYF
TRBV7-2	TRBJ2-1	14	CASNPRGATNEQFF
TRBV7-9	TRBJ1-2	15	CASTSREGGNYGYTF
TRBV4-1	TRBJ2-7	19	CASSHLYTGTSGTPYEQYF
TRBV9	TRBJ2-3	17	CASSVDGQGYLPDTQYF
TRBV20-1	TRBJ2-1	11	CSASLEWQQFF
TRBV11-2	TRBJ2-3	16	CASSLGQGRVSDTQYF
TRBV25-1	TRBJ2-3	17	CASEPGLAGGPTDTQYF
TRBV11-2	TRBJ2-1	14	CASSPKGGADEQFF
TRBV7-6	TRBJ2-7	16	CASSLGKGGRSYEQYF